The 13 T cell receptor beta chains below all came from one sample that was sequenced in a study of CXCR3-negative and CXCR3-positive naive CD8 T cells. 5' RACE with UMI labels generated the TRB cDNA libraries. After re-calling the 5' RACE reads, TCRdb lists one entry per CDR3 protein, DNA absent. The sample's table shows about 110,000 distinct CDR3 sequences. Their antigens remain unidentified. Notes on the study in general: In CXCR3-positive naive cells, the TRB CDR3s were more hydrophobic than in CXCR3-negative naive cells.

The sequenced sample was naive CXCR3+ CD8+ T cells from blood. Documented subset: CD45RO-CCR7+CD27+CD95- naive CD8+ T cells expressing CXCR3 (TNR3+). The receptor source for this set is a human donor in good health. Some clones in this sample may be carry-over from other donors' samples.

The V gene is TRBV29-1, the J gene TRBJ2-1; absent DNA, TCRdb's TRBD1 call cannot be checked. Germline CDR1 SQVTM, CDR2 ANQGSEA. The CDR3 sequence is 13 residues long. CDR3 sequence: CSVGRGDYNEQFF.

The chain employs TRBV29-1 and TRBJ2-5; TCRdb's D call, TRBD2, is unchecked because there is no DNA. CDR3 size: 17 residues. CDR1 and CDR2 from the germline V gene are SQVTM and ANQGSEA. CDR3 protein: CSVEDPFGGPSQETQYF.

This rearrangement joins TRBV19 to TRBJ1-1. Germline CDR1 LNHDA, CDR2 SQIVND (reference sequence). CDR3 size: 13 residues. CDR3 sequence reads: CASAGILHTEAFF.

The chain recombines TRBV28 with TRBJ2-2; TCRdb's D gene call, TRBD1, goes unchecked for lack of DNA. This CDR3 has 18 residues. Germline CDR1 and CDR2: MDHEN and SYDVKM. The CDR3 here is CASSLFGDRELWTGELFF.

CDR3 region: CASSPAGVTEAFF. The V gene is TRBV12-3 or TRBV12-4, the J gene TRBJ1-1; TCRdb's D gene call, TRBD1, goes unchecked for lack of DNA. The CDR3 is made up of 13 amino acids.

The J gene is TRBJ2-7, the V gene TRBV7-9; TCRdb's assignment of TRBD1 cannot be checked, as there is no DNA. Germline CDR1 and CDR2: SEHNR and FQNEAQ (reference sequence). The CDR3 has 15 amino acids. The CDR3 loop is CASSPGTGRRYEQYF.

This rearrangement joins TRBV3-1 to TRBJ2-2. This CDR3 is built from 13 residues. Germline CDR1 LGHDT, CDR2 YNNKEL (reference sequence). The chain's CDR3 is CASSQDDTGELFF.

J is TRBJ2-1 and V is TRBV29-1. The length of the CDR3 is 14 residues. CDR1 is SQVTM and CDR2 is ANQGSEA in the germline V gene. CDR3 protein: CSVEGLASYNEQFF.

The chain joins TRBV27 to TRBJ2-3; TCRdb reports TRBD2, a call that lacks DNA to check it against. CDR1 MNHEY and CDR2 SMNVEV come from the germline V gene (reference sequence). The CDR3 has 12 residues. The chain's CDR3 is CASSALRDTQYF.

V and J are TRBV11-2 and TRBJ1-6. CDR3 length: 15 residues. Germline CDR1 reads SGHAT; CDR2 reads FQNNGV. The CDR3 loop is CASSSQVIMDSPLHF.

The V gene is TRBV12-3 or TRBV12-4, the J gene TRBJ1-5; TCRdb outputs TRBD1, but without DNA this stays unchecked. There are 15 residues in the CDR3. Here the CDR3 reads CASSLGQGLNQPQHF.

The chain has TRBV5-1 and TRBJ2-7; as DNA is missing, the TRBD1 call by TCRdb cannot be tested. Per the germline V gene, CDR1 is SGHRS and CDR2 is YFSETQ. The CDR3 is 14 amino acids. The CDR3 sequence: CASSFEGASYEQYF. The whole variable domain, filled in from reference TRBV5-1 and TRBJ2-7, reads KAGVTQTPRYLIKTRGQQVTLSCSPISGHRSVSWYQQTPGQGLQFLFEYFSETQRNKGNFPGRFSGRQFSNSRSEMNVSTLELGDSALYLCASSFEGASYEQYFGPGTRLTVT.

The J gene is TRBJ2-1, the V gene TRBV29-1. The CDR3 has 11 amino acids. In germline, CDR1 is SQVTM, CDR2 ANQGSEA. CDR3 amino acids: CSVEEGTEQFF.